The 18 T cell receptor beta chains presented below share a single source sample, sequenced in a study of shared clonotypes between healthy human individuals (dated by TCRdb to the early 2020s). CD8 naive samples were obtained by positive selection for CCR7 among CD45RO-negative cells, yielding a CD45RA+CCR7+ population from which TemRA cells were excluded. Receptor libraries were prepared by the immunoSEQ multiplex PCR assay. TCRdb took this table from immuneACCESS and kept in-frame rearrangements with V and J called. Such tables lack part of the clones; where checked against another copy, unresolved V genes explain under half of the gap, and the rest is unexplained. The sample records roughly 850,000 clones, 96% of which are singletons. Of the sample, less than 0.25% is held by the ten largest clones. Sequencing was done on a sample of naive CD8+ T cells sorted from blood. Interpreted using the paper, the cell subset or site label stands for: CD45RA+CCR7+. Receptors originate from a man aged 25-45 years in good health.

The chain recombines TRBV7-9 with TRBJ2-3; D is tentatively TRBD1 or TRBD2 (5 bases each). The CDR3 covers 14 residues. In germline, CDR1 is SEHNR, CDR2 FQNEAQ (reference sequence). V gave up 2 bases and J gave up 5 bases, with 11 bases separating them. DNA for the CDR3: TGTGCCAGCAGCTTATTGGGGACCCAAGATACGCAGTATTTT. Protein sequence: CASSLLGTQDTQYF.

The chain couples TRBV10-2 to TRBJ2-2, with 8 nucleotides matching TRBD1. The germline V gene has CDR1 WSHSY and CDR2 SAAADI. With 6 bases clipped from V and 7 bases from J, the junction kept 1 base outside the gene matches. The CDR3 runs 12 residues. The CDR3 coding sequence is TGCGCCAGCAGAACAGGGGGCGGGGAGCTGTTTTTT. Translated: CASRTGGGELFF.

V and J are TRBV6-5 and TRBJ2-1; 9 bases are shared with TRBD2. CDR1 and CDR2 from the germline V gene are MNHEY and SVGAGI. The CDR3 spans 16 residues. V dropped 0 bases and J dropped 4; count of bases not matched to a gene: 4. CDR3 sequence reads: CASSYSRLAEYNEQFF. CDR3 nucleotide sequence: TGTGCCAGCAGTTACTCGAGACTAGCGGAATACAATGAGCAGTTCTTC.

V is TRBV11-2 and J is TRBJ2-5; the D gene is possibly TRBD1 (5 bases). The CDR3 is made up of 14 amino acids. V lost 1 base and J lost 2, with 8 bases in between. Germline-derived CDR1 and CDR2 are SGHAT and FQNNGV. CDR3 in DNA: TGTGCCAGCAGCTTAGTCCCAGGGCAAGAGACCCAGTACTTC. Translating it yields CASSLVPGQETQYF.

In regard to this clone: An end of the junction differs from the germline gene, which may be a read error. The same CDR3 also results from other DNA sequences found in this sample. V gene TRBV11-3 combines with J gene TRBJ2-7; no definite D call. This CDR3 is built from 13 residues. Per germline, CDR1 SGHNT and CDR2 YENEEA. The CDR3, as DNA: TGTGCCAGCAGCTTAGACCCCTCCGACGAGCAGTACTTC. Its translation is CASSLDPSDEQYF.

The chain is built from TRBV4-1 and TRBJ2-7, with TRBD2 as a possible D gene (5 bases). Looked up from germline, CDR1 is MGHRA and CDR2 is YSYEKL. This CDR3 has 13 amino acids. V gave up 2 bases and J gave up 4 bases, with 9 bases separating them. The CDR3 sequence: CASSQIGGYEQYF. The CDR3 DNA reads TGCGCCAGCAGCCAAATTGGAGGTTACGAGCAGTACTTC.

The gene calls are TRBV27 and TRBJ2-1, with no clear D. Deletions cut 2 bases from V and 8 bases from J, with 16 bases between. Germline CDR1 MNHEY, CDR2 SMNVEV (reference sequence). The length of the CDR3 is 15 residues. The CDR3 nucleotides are TGTGCCAGCAGTTTAAAAGGTCGGCCGGGTGATGAGCAGTTCTTC. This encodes CASSLKGRPGDEQFF.

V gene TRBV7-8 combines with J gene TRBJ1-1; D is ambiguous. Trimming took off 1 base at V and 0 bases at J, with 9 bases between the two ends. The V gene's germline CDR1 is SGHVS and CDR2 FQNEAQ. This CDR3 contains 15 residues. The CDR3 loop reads CASSLVAGMNTEAFF. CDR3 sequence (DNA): TGTGCCAGCAGCTTAGTGGCGGGAATGAACACTGAAGCTTTCTTT.

The CDR3 protein is CASSVRTGTEAFF. In DNA form, the CDR3 reads TGTGCCAGCAGCGTACGGACAGGGACTGAAGCTTTCTTT. This chain uses TRBV9 with TRBJ1-1, with 8 nucleotides matching TRBD1. In germline, CDR1 is SGDLS, CDR2 YYNGEE. Trimming cost V 1 base and J 5 bases; bases outside gene matches: 1. The CDR3 length is 13 residues.

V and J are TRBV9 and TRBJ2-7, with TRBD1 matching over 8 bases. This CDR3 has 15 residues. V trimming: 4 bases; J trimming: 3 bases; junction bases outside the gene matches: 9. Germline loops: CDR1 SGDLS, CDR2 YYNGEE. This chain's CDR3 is CASSPSGTGHYEQYF. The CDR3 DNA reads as TGTGCCAGCAGCCCCTCCGGGACAGGACACTACGAGCAGTACTTC.

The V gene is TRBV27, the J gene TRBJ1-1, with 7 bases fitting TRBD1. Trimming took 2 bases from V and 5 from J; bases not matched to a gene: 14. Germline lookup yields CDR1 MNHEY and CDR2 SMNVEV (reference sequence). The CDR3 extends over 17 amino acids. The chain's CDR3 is CASSLRVGGGSRTEAFF. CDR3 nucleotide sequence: TGTGCCAGCAGTTTAAGAGTAGGGGGCGGGAGTAGGACTGAAGCTTTCTTT.

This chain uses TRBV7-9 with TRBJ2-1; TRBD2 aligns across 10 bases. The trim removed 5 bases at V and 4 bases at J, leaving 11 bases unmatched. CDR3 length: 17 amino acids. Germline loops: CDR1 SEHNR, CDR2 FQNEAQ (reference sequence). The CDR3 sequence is CASSDWTSGSKYNEQFF. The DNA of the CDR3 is TGTGCCAGCAGCGATTGGACTAGCGGAAGTAAATACAATGAGCAGTTCTTC.

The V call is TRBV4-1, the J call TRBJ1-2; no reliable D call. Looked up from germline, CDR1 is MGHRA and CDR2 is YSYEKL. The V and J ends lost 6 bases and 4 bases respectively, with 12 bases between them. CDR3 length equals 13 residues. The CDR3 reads CASRKEGGYGYTF. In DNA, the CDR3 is TGCGCCAGCAGGAAGGAGGGTGGCTATGGCTACACCTTC.

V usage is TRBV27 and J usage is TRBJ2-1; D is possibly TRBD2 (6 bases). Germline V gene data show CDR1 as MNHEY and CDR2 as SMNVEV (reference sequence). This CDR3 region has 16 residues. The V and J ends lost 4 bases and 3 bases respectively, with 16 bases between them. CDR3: CASSWAGGEFYNEQFF. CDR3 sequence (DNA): TGTGCCAGCAGTTGGGCCGGAGGGGAATTCTACAATGAGCAGTTCTTC.

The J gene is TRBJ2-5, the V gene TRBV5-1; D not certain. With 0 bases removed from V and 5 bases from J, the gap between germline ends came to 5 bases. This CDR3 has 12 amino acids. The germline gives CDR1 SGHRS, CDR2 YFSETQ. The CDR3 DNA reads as TGCGCCAGCAGCTTGGCCCGGGAGACCCAGTACTTC. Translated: CASSLARETQYF.

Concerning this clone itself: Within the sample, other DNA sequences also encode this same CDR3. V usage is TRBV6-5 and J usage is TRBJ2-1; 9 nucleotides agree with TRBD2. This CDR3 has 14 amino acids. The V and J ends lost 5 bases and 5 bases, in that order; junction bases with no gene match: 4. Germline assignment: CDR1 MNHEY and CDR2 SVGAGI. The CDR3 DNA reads TGTGCCAGCAGTACGGGACTAGCCGACAATGAGCAGTTCTTC. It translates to CASSTGLADNEQFF.

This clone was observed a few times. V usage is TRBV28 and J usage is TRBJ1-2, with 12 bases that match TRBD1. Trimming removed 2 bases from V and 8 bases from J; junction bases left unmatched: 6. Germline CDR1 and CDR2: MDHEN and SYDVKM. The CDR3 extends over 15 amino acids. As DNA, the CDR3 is TGTGCCAGCAGTTTACCACCCGGGACAGGGGGCGGCTACACCTTC. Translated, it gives CASSLPPGTGGGYTF.

CDR3 nucleotide sequence: TGTGCCAGCAGCCCGGGGGCGGAGCTGGATACGCAGTATTTT. This codes for CASSPGAELDTQYF. This chain joins TRBV7-9 and TRBJ2-3, with D perhaps matching TRBD1 or TRBD2 (6 bases each). CDR1 is SEHNR and CDR2 is FQNEAQ in the germline V gene (reference sequence). Trimming took off 5 bases at V and 6 bases at J, with 15 bases between the two ends. This CDR3 is built from 14 residues.